The next 20 T cell receptor beta chains were all read from a single sample in a study of T cell changes during pregnancy in multiple sclerosis. Repertoires were generated with immunoSEQ multiplex PCR, while TCRdb's copy carries only in-frame clones and drops some. The top ten clones hold around 0.7% of a sample with tens of thousands of clones, 91% of them seen once. The starting material was peripheral blood, obtained in the third trimester of pregnancy. These receptor sequences come from a female donor in good health, enrolled as a control in a pregnancy study.

This chain links TRBV7-9 with TRBJ2-5; 11 bases map to TRBD1. From germline, CDR1 is SEHNR and CDR2 FQNEAQ (reference sequence). Trimming at V came to 4 bases and at J to 5 bases, leaving 6 bases not matched to a gene. This CDR3 is 15 amino acids long. CDR3 nucleotide sequence: TGTGCCAGCAGCTCAAGGGACAGGGGGTTGGAGACCCAGTACTTC. The encoded protein is CASSSRDRGLETQYF.

The gene calls are TRBV19 and TRBJ2-7; 12 bases line up with TRBD1. CDR1 and CDR2 from the germline V gene are LNHDA and SQIVND (reference sequence). J lost 7 bases, V lost 9 bases, and 4 bases had no gene match. This CDR3 spans 12 amino acids. The CDR3 protein is CASRDRGHEQYF. CDR3 DNA: TGTGCCAGCCGGGACAGGGGGCATGAGCAGTACTTC.

The chain uses TRBV10-2 and TRBJ2-5, with 12 bases matching TRBD2. Unmatched junction bases numbered 6, after V lost 8 bases and J lost 2 bases. CDR1 is WSHSY and CDR2 is SAAADI in the germline V gene. The CDR3 loop spans 15 amino acids. As DNA, the CDR3 is TGCGCCAGCGAACCTGGACTAGCGGGGCAAGAGACCCAGTACTTC. This translates into CASEPGLAGQETQYF.

The table lists this clone with a count of one. The chain combines TRBV5-1 with TRBJ1-2, with a tentative D call TRBD1 (6 bases). Germline-derived CDR1 and CDR2 are SGHRS and YFSETQ. CDR3 length: 14 amino acids. The V and J ends lost 4 bases and 7 bases respectively, with 17 bases between them. The CDR3 region has the DNA TGCGCCAGCAGCCCCGGGGGGGCGATGGGTGGCTACACCTTC. As protein: CASSPGGAMGGYTF.

J is TRBJ2-2 and V is TRBV5-4, with 13 bases aligning to TRBD2. The CDR3 is 18 amino acids. Germline values: CDR1 SGHNT, CDR2 YYREEE (reference sequence). V gave up 4 bases and J gave up 4 bases; unmatched junction bases: 10. The CDR3 nucleotides read TGTGCCAGCAGCCGGACGGGACTAGCGGGGCGTGGCACCGGGGAGCTGTTTTTT. Translating gives CASSRTGLAGRGTGELFF.

The rearrangement uses TRBV6-5 and TRBJ1-2, with D perhaps matching TRBD1 (6 bases). Germline CDR1 reads MNHEY; CDR2 reads SVGAGI. This CDR3 has 15 amino acids. V lost 6 bases, J lost 4 bases, and 18 bases lay in between. The CDR3 coding sequence is TGTGCCAGCAGCCCTGGACAGCCCGGATCCTATGGCTACACCTTC. It specifies CASSPGQPGSYGYTF.

The rearrangement links TRBV5-1 to TRBJ2-7, with TRBD1 matching over 7 bases. From germline, CDR1 is SGHRS and CDR2 YFSETQ. This CDR3 has 16 residues. After removal of 4 bases from V and 0 bases from J, the junction contained 10 bases not matched to a gene. The CDR3 sequence is CASSALTGQSSYEQYF. DNA for the CDR3: TGCGCCAGCAGCGCTTTAACGGGACAGAGCTCCTACGAGCAGTACTTC.

The chain combines TRBV9 with TRBJ2-7; unclear D gene. This CDR3 is 15 amino acids long. CDR1 is SGDLS and CDR2 is YYNGEE in the germline V gene. V dropped 0 bases and J dropped 2 bases, with 12 bases sitting between them. The CDR3 is CASSVAGQATYEQYF. The CDR3 DNA is TGTGCCAGCAGCGTAGCTGGTCAGGCTACCTACGAGCAGTACTTC.

The chain has TRBV5-4 and TRBJ2-7; D remains ambiguous. The CDR3 is 14 amino acids. Germline CDR1 reads SGHNT; CDR2 reads YYREEE (reference sequence). V was clipped by 0 bases and J by 1 base, with 8 bases between them. CDR3: CASSLDPRSYEQYF. The CDR3 nucleotides are TGTGCCAGCAGCTTGGATCCTAGATCCTACGAGCAGTACTTC.

The chain employs TRBV30 and TRBJ2-3; D is unresolved. Germline CDR1 GTSNPN, CDR2 SVGIG (reference sequence). Deletions cut 3 bases from V and 4 bases from J, with 8 bases between. CDR3 size: 12 residues. As DNA, the CDR3 is TGTGCCTGGAGCGCTCTAGCAGATACGCAGTATTTT. This gives the protein CAWSALADTQYF.

The CDR3 nucleotides are TGTGCCACCAGCAGACCACCCGACAGGGGTTACTACAATGAGCAGTTCTTC. Translating it yields CATSRPPDRGYYNEQFF. The J gene is TRBJ2-1, the V gene TRBV15; 8 nucleotides agree with TRBD1. This CDR3 contains 17 residues. V shed 2 bases, J shed 3 bases, and the junction held 9 bases outside the gene matches. Germline V CDR1 and CDR2: LNHNV, YYDKDF (reference sequence).

The genes are TRBV4-1 and TRBJ2-2; 9 bases line up with TRBD1. Losses at the gene ends were 3 bases for V and 4 bases for J; bases not matched to a gene: 9. The CDR3 contains 17 residues. Per germline, CDR1 MGHRA and CDR2 YSYEKL. CDR3 amino acids: CASSQTGTGYSTGELFF. Here the CDR3 DNA reads TGCGCCAGCAGCCAGACCGGGACAGGGTACAGCACCGGGGAGCTGTTTTTT.

This clone showed up just once. The CDR3, as DNA: TGCGCCAGCAGTTTCTCCACTGCGGGAGGGACTTACGAGCAGTACTTC. Amino acid sequence: CASSFSTAGGTYEQYF. The V and J genes are TRBV5-1 and TRBJ2-7; 9 bases match TRBD2. This CDR3 is 16 amino acids long. V gave up 5 bases and J gave up 4 bases; unmatched junction bases: 13. The germline CDR1 and CDR2 sequences are SGHRS and YFSETQ.

The chain employs TRBV27 and TRBJ2-2; no clear D. V gave up 1 base and J gave up 9 bases, with 12 bases separating them. Looked up from germline, CDR1 is MNHEY and CDR2 is SMNVEV (reference sequence). This CDR3 is built from 14 residues. CDR3 residues: CASSLWSANRELFF. The CDR3, as DNA: TGTGCCAGCAGTTTATGGAGCGCGAACAGGGAGCTGTTTTTT.

This chain joins TRBV7-9 and TRBJ2-1; tentatively, D is TRBD1 (6 bases). The CDR3 is made up of 12 amino acids. V gave up 0 bases and J gave up 10 bases, with 7 bases separating them. The germline gives CDR1 SEHNR, CDR2 FQNEAQ (reference sequence). This CDR3 reads CASSLARGEQFF. CDR3 sequence (DNA): TGTGCCAGCAGCTTAGCCAGGGGAGAGCAGTTCTTC.

This clone was found a few times. This sequence joins TRBV30 and TRBJ1-1; 8 bases agree with TRBD1. V shed 5 bases and J 4 bases; nucleotides not matched to a gene: 3. The CDR3 is 12 amino acids. Per the germline V gene, CDR1 is GTSNPN and CDR2 is SVGIG (reference sequence). DNA for the CDR3: TGTGCCTGGGCGGACAGGGCCACTGAAGCTTTCTTT. Its protein is CAWADRATEAFF.

The CDR3 nucleotides read TGTGCCAGCAGCCCCAGGGGGGAGACCTATAATTCACCCCTCCACTTT. It encodes CASSPRGETYNSPLHF. This sequence joins TRBV7-8 and TRBJ1-6, with TRBD1 matching over 7 bases. The CDR3 is 16 amino acids. CDR1 is SGHVS, CDR2 FQNEAQ, per germline. The J segment lost 2 bases and the V segment lost 5 bases, leaving 6 bases of the junction unmatched. Full variable domain (outside the CDR3, taken from reference TRBV7-8 and TRBJ1-6): GAGVSQSPRYKVAKRGQDVALRCDPISGHVSLFWYQQALGQGPEFLTYFQNEAQLDKSGLPSDRFFAERPEGSVSTLKIQRTQQEDSAVYLCASSPRGETYNSPLHFGNGTRLTVT.

The J gene is TRBJ1-2, the V gene TRBV5-4; 7 bases map to TRBD1. The CDR3 runs 14 residues. Germline V lookup: CDR1 SGHNT, CDR2 YYREEE (reference sequence). The ends lost 4 bases at V and 5 bases at J; junction bases unmatched: 8. In nucleotides, the CDR3 is TGTGCCAGCAGCCCTGGGACAGCCTCATATGGCTACACCTTC. It yields the protein CASSPGTASYGYTF.

The gene calls are TRBV6-1 and TRBJ1-4, with D possibly TRBD1 on 5 matching bases. Trimming took off 7 bases at V and 2 bases at J, with 14 bases between the two ends. Per the germline V gene, CDR1 is MNHNS and CDR2 is SASEGT. The CDR3 loop spans 15 amino acids. The CDR3 is CASNNGGTTNEKLFF. Here the CDR3 DNA reads TGTGCCAGCAATAACGGGGGAACGACTAATGAAAAACTGTTTTTT.

This clone has just one count. This chain connects TRBV5-1 to TRBJ2-1; 7 nucleotides agree with TRBD1. Germline trimming cut 4 bases from V and 15 bases from J; bases unmatched to any gene: 10. This CDR3 has 12 residues. CDR1 and CDR2 (germline): SGHRS, YFSETQ. For the CDR3, the DNA is TGCGCCAGCAGCGCAGACAGGGTGTCGTGGTTCTTC. It translates to CASSADRVSWFF.